This TCR beta chain comes out of a study of cytomegalovirus exposure and HLA in healthy donors. A multiplex PCR was run with 60 Vbeta primers and 13 Jbeta primers. TCRdb's copy holds only in-frame clones and misses some; the assay was immunoSEQ multiplex PCR. The data hold 95,000 to 100,000 clones, with roughly 79% observed a single time. This clone appeared a few times. V was cut by 7 bases and J by 1 base, with 16 bases left in between. CDR1 and CDR2 from the germline V gene are MNHEY and SVGAGI. CDR3 length: 15 amino acids. Sequenced material: PBMCs. The sequence was collected from a man aged 35-49 years in good health and CMV-seronegative. The chain is built from TRBV6-5 and TRBJ1-2; a possible D gene is TRBD1 (5 bases). DNA for the CDR3: TGTGCCAGCACCCTGGGGGGTCGGAGTAACTATGGCTACACCTTC. This encodes CASTLGGRSNYGYTF.